These 23 T cell receptor beta chains were all obtained from the same sample, sequenced in a study of technical replicates of blood from several donors. TCRdb's copy holds only in-frame clones and misses some; the assay was immunoSEQ multiplex PCR. This sample carries around 50,000 clones, 95% to 97% of them seen once, and the ten largest clones take about 0.41%. Material for sequencing was T cells isolated from PBMCs. The receptors shown here come from a human donor in good health.

The gene calls are TRBV5-4 and TRBJ2-7; TRBD1 matches at 8 bases. With 4 bases clipped from V and 0 bases from J, the junction kept 6 bases outside the gene matches. CDR3 size: 15 residues. Germline CDR1 SGHNT, CDR2 YYREEE (reference sequence). This CDR3 reads CASSPDRGPSYEQYF. The CDR3 DNA sequence: TGTGCCAGCAGCCCCGACAGGGGTCCCTCCTACGAGCAGTACTTC.

This clone was counted once. The chain is built from TRBV4-1 and TRBJ2-7; TRBD2 matches at 12 bases. Germline values: CDR1 MGHRA, CDR2 YSYEKL. CDR3 length: 20 residues. The ends lost 4 bases at V and 0 bases at J; junction bases unmatched: 16. The CDR3 loop is CASSPKTGTSGYSSSYEQYF. The CDR3, as DNA: TGCGCCAGCAGCCCCAAAACCGGGACTAGCGGGTATTCTAGCTCCTACGAGCAGTACTTC.

The V call is TRBV30, the J call TRBJ1-3, with TRBD1 matching 7 bases. The CDR3 runs 15 residues. After removal of 4 bases from V and 0 bases from J, the junction contained 6 bases not matched to a gene. The V gene's germline CDR1 is GTSNPN and CDR2 SVGIG (reference sequence). CDR3 DNA: TGTGCCTGGAACTCAGGGGGGCCCTCTGGAAACACCATATATTTT. Translated, it gives CAWNSGGPSGNTIYF. Variable domain in full (rest from reference TRBV30 and TRBJ1-3): SQTIHQWPATLVQPVGSPLSLECTVEGTSNPNLYWYRQAAGRGLQLLFYSVGIGQISSEVPQNLSASRPQDRQFILSSKKLLLSDSGFYLCAWNSGGPSGNTIYFGEGSWLTVV.

A single count supports this clone. The chain's CDR3 is CASPGGRMGDEQFF. Written as DNA, the CDR3 is TGTGCCAGCCCCGGGGGGCGTATGGGGGATGAGCAGTTCTTC. The chain joins TRBV2 to TRBJ2-1, with D perhaps TRBD2 (7 bases). The germline V gene has CDR1 SNHLY and CDR2 FYNNEI. There are 14 residues in the CDR3. Deletions cut 8 bases from V and 8 bases from J, with 19 bases between.

The J gene is TRBJ2-7, the V gene TRBV7-8, with D maybe TRBD2 (6 bases). The V gene lost 5 bases and the J gene lost 3 bases, with 14 bases spanning the gap. This CDR3 is built from 14 residues. Germline CDR1 is SGHVS and CDR2 is FQNEAQ. The CDR3 sequence: CASSQVAAVYEQYF. Here the CDR3 DNA reads TGTGCCAGCAGCCAAGTAGCGGCAGTCTACGAGCAGTACTTC.

The chain couples TRBV28 to TRBJ1-5, with a tentative D call TRBD1 (6 bases). Trimming shortened V by 7 bases and J by 3 bases, and 13 bases separated the two germline ends. The CDR3 covers 14 residues. Germline V gene lookup returns CDR1 MDHEN and CDR2 SYDVKM. This CDR3 reads CASTFTGYNQPQHF. The CDR3 DNA sequence: TGTGCCAGCACCTTCACAGGGTACAATCAGCCCCAGCATTTT.

The chain uses TRBV5-1 and TRBJ2-7; D is perhaps TRBD2 (6 bases). From germline, CDR1 is SGHRS and CDR2 YFSETQ. Trimming removed 2 bases at V and 2 bases at J, with 11 bases between. This CDR3 has 14 amino acids. The CDR3 spells CASSFSGLPYEQYF. For the CDR3, the DNA is TGCGCCAGCAGCTTCTCAGGACTACCCTACGAGCAGTACTTC.

This chain joins TRBV5-6 and TRBJ2-1, with 8 bases aligning to TRBD2. Germline-derived CDR1 and CDR2 are SGHDT and YYEEEE. The CDR3 loop spans 14 amino acids. V shed 4 bases and J 5 bases; nucleotides not matched to a gene: 5. For the CDR3, the DNA is TGTGCCAGCAGCCTGACGGGACTAGACAATGAGCAGTTCTTC. Protein product: CASSLTGLDNEQFF. Together with reference TRBV5-6 and TRBJ2-1, the CDR3 gives the full variable domain: DAGVTQSPTHLIKTRGQQVTLRCSPKSGHDTVSWYQQALGQGPQFIFQYYEEEERQRGNFPDRFSGHQFPNYSSELNVNALLLGDSALYLCASSLTGLDNEQFFGPGTRLTVL.

The chain combines TRBV2 with TRBJ1-1; TRBD1 matches 8 bases. Germline CDR1 is SNHLY and CDR2 is FYNNEI. The CDR3 runs to 14 residues. V lost 4 bases to trimming and J lost 4 bases; unmatched junction nucleotides: 5. The CDR3 DNA reads TGTGCCAGCAGTGGGACAGGGTTCAGCACTGAAGCTTTCTTT. Protein: CASSGTGFSTEAFF.

The chain employs TRBV4-3 and TRBJ2-2; D may be TRBD2 (6 bases). Germline CDR1 is LGHNA and CDR2 is YSLEER. There are 18 residues in the CDR3. Trimming shortened V by 0 bases and J by 0 bases, and 14 bases separated the two germline ends. CDR3 protein: CASSQERLAVTNTGELFF. The CDR3 DNA reads TGCGCCAGCAGCCAAGAGAGGTTAGCGGTCACGAACACCGGGGAGCTGTTTTTT.

The chain links TRBV9 to TRBJ1-1; D uncertain. V was clipped by 4 bases and J by 1 base, with 5 bases between them. The CDR3 contains 12 residues. Germline loops: CDR1 SGDLS, CDR2 YYNGEE. The CDR3 is CASSPWNTEAFF. The CDR3 bases are TGTGCCAGCAGCCCCTGGAACACTGAAGCTTTCTTT.

This chain uses TRBV11-2 with TRBJ1-3, with D unclear. There are 14 residues in the CDR3. Germline V CDR1 and CDR2: SGHAT, FQNNGV. V was clipped by 3 bases and J by 0 bases, with 6 bases between them. The CDR3 reads CASSFGDSGNTIYF. The CDR3 DNA follows: TGTGCCAGCAGCTTTGGAGACTCTGGAAACACCATATATTTT.

The genes are TRBV27 and TRBJ2-1; 10 bases are shared with TRBD2. CDR3 size: 16 residues. Germline CDR1 MNHEY, CDR2 SMNVEV (reference sequence). J lost 9 bases, V lost 4 bases, and 12 bases had no gene match. The CDR3 sequence: CASSSWGLAGAAEQFF. CDR3 coding DNA: TGTGCCAGCAGTTCCTGGGGGCTAGCGGGAGCCGCTGAGCAGTTCTTC.

V and J are TRBV4-3 and TRBJ1-2; tentative D call: TRBD1 (5 bases). The V end lost 0 bases, the J end lost 8 bases, and 16 bases lay between the germline ends. This CDR3 region has 15 residues. The germline gives CDR1 LGHNA, CDR2 YSLEER. The CDR3 loop reads CASSQDRVRVRGYTF. Here the CDR3 DNA reads TGCGCCAGCAGCCAAGATAGAGTCAGGGTCAGAGGCTACACCTTC.

V is TRBV4-2 and J is TRBJ2-5, with D possibly TRBD2 on 6 matching bases. The germline V and J ends were trimmed by 0 bases and 0 bases, with 11 bases remaining between them. The CDR3 is made up of 16 amino acids. From germline, CDR1 is LGHNA and CDR2 YNFKEQ. The CDR3 sequence: CASSQDPGEDQETQYF. The DNA of the CDR3 is TGTGCCAGCAGCCAAGACCCCGGGGAGGACCAAGAGACCCAGTACTTC.

This clone turned up a few times. The chain recombines TRBV27 with TRBJ2-2, with D unresolved. V was clipped by 6 bases and J by 1 base, with 6 bases between them. Germline-derived CDR1 and CDR2 are MNHEY and SMNVEV (reference sequence). This CDR3 has 13 residues. DNA for the CDR3: TGTGCCAGCAGGAATAGGAACACCGGGGAGCTGTTTTTT. Translated, it gives CASRNRNTGELFF.

The V and J genes are TRBV21-1 and TRBJ2-2; TRBD2 is the table's D call and was not checked against the DNA. TRBV21-1 is deemed a pseudogene. The CDR3 sequence is 16 residues long. CDR3 region: CASSKDGGLGTGELFF. For the CDR3, the DNA is TGTGCCAGCAGCAAGGACGGGGGGCTAGGGACCGGGGAGCTGTTTTTT.

This chain uses TRBV25-1 with TRBJ2-7; 10 bases line up with TRBD2. V shed 6 bases, J shed 3 bases, and the junction held 5 bases outside the gene matches. There are 14 residues in the CDR3. Germline CDR1 and CDR2: MGHDK and SYGVNS. The CDR3 bases are TGTGCCAGCAGCCTAGCGGGAGTACACTACGAGCAGTACTTC. This translates into CASSLAGVHYEQYF.

The V and J genes are TRBV6-6 and TRBJ1-2, with D possibly matching TRBD1 (5 bases). Germline-derived CDR1 and CDR2 are MNHNY and SVGAGI (reference sequence). The CDR3 length is 12 residues. V was clipped by 0 bases and J by 10 bases, with 9 bases between them. CDR3 residues: CASSYSGGAYTF. The CDR3 nucleotides read TGTGCCAGCAGTTACTCCGGGGGAGCCTACACCTTC.

V is TRBV11-2 and J is TRBJ2-7; D gene uncertain. This CDR3 contains 13 residues. The V end lost 6 bases, the J end lost 4 bases, and 13 bases lay between the germline ends. Germline CDR1 and CDR2: SGHAT and FQNNGV. The CDR3 bases are TGTGCCAGCAGGGCACCTAGACTTTACGAGCAGTACTTC. This gives the protein CASRAPRLYEQYF.

The table lists this clone with a count of one. The genes are TRBV27 and TRBJ1-5; the D is unclear. Germline V gene data show CDR1 as MNHEY and CDR2 as SMNVEV (reference sequence). CDR3 size: 15 residues. V lost 1 base and J 4 bases, leaving 11 bases between the germline ends. Written as DNA, the CDR3 is TGTGCCAGCAGTTTATTGCCCCCACAGAATCAGCCCCAGCATTTT. It codes for CASSLLPPQNQPQHF.

In nucleotides, the CDR3 is TGTGCCAGCAGCCAAGCGACAAAGGGGCCTGGAAACACCATATATTTT. This translates into CASSQATKGPGNTIYF. This chain connects TRBV4-2 to TRBJ1-3, with TRBD1 as a possible D gene (5 bases). CDR1 and CDR2 from the germline V gene are LGHNA and YNFKEQ. Trimming stripped 1 base from V and 2 bases from J, with 12 bases between. The CDR3 consists of 16 residues.

V is TRBV10-3 and J is TRBJ1-2; 7 bases map to TRBD1. CDR3 length: 15 residues. Germline V gene lookup returns CDR1 ENHRY and CDR2 SYGVKD. J gave up 2 bases and V 0 bases, and 3 bases lay outside the gene matches. The CDR3 DNA reads TGTGCCATCAGTGAGTCGATACAGGGGAACTATGGCTACACCTTC. Translated: CAISESIQGNYGYTF.